This T cell receptor (beta chain) was sequenced during a study of cytomegalovirus exposure and HLA in healthy donors (dated by TCRdb to about 2017). Background for the entire study: According to a later analysis, the 120 or so validation repertoires were produced on the same platform as the roughly 720 repertoires of the first cohort. The study aimed to test whether cataloging public T cell receptors could reveal signatures of past pathogen exposure. Along with the approximately 620-subject first cohort, a separate validation cohort of over 90 different subjects was used. To predict cytomegalovirus infection status, the study combined high-throughput TCR immunosequencing, statistical association of individual TCRs with disease status, and machine learning.

Libraries were prepared through the immunoSEQ multiplex PCR assay. For the original study's pipeline: A statistical classification framework was built to diagnose cytomegalovirus status from the catalog of TCR beta chain sequences. TCRdb carries this immuneACCESS record with in-frame sequences only. Its versions omit some clonotypes, under half of them owing to an unresolved V gene in the studies checked, with the rest unexplained. Clone size and the V and J calls come from that table; the DNA yielded D and trimming. The sample table lists approximately 200,000 clones, around 84% of them with a count of one. Roughly 7% of the sample goes to the ten largest clones. The donors were included in the validation cohort of 90 to 150 subjects, a group kept apart from the roughly 670-subject first cohort. Results and caveats for the whole study, not just this receptor: Most TCR sequences were observed very rarely across donors, whereas some public TCRs were present in many individuals. Cytomegalovirus status was reported to be diagnosed by the classifier with high specificity and sensitivity in both the original and validation cohorts. The authors suggested that the approach could potentially be extended to other disease states and immunological phenotypes. A few of the identified cytomegalovirus-associated TCR beta chains were confirmed in vitro to be specific for cytomegalovirus antigens. A later analysis lacked HLA typing for the validation cohort, so it scored co-occurrence in that cohort across all 110 or so repertoires. Of the cluster scores, roughly 95% were above 0 in a later analysis, which found that TCRs clustered in the first cohort also tended to co-occur in the 120 or so validation repertoires. A total of 150 to 200 TCR beta chains were listed by the study as associated with cytomegalovirus.

This clone was found a few times. The antigen this receptor binds is unknown. The record has no base qualities; no much larger clone is one base away. Relative to germline, V is 8 bases shorter and J is 4 bases shorter, with 17 bases between their ends. Counted from cysteine to phenylalanine, this CDR3 has 14 amino acids. The sequence is cut down to CDR3 DNA, 42 bases in frame from base 1. The CDR1 and CDR2 encoded by the germline V gene are MGHRA and YSYEKL. The sequence is built from TRBV4-1 and TRBJ1-1; a weak D assignment points to TRBD1 (5 bases agree). This receptor was identified in a young man in good health and CMV-seropositive. The specimen sequenced was PBMCs. The encoded CDR3 is CASRPVGGGTEAFF. The base sequence is TGCGCCAGCCGCCCCGTGGGGGGTGGCACTGAAGCTTTCTTT.